The rows below give T cell receptor beta chains drawn from one sample of a study of blood T cell repertoires in COVID-19. Measured with immunoSEQ multiplex PCR; TCRdb has only the in-frame clones, and not every one. The repertoire holds about 180,000 clones, with 88% as singletons. Specimen: PBMCs or T cells enriched from blood (not recorded which). The receptors were gathered from a young woman who had recovered from COVID-19. The CDR3 runs from the conserved cysteine through the conserved F or W. Fields, in order: clone size, V gene, J gene, D gene, CDR3 DNA, CDR3 protein. D genes are given only for firm matches. The size entry is marked missing in some rows and otherwise reads once, few, many or a size class.

clone size: .
V gene: TRBV28
J gene: TRBJ1-6
D gene: TRBD1
CDR3 DNA: TGTGCCAGCAGTTTGGACAGGGTGGGATCCCTCCACTTT
CDR3 protein: CASSLDRVGSLHF

clone size: .
V gene: TRBV30
J gene: TRBJ2-7
D gene: TRBD1
CDR3 DNA: TGTGCCTGGACCGGTGACAGGGGAATTTCCTACGAGCAGTACTTC
CDR3 protein: CAWTGDRGISYEQYF

clone size: .
V gene: TRBV25-1
J gene: TRBJ2-3
D gene: .
CDR3 DNA: TGTGCCAGCACCGAACGGGGAACAGATACGCAGTATTTT
CDR3 protein: CASTERGTDTQYF

clone size: .
V gene: TRBV30
J gene: TRBJ1-2
D gene: .
CDR3 DNA: TGTGCCTGGAAGGGCATCGGGGAGACCTATGGCTACACCTTC
CDR3 protein: CAWKGIGETYGYTF

clone size: .
V gene: TRBV19
J gene: TRBJ2-7
D gene: TRBD1
CDR3 DNA: TGTGCCAGTAGTGAACGGACAGGGGTTTCCTCCTACGAGCAGTACTTC
CDR3 protein: CASSERTGVSSYEQYF

clone size: .
V gene: TRBV4-1
J gene: TRBJ1-1
D gene: .
CDR3 DNA: TGCGCCAGCAGCCAAGCCGGAACGGCGGGACTCCACGGATCTGAAGCTTTCTTT
CDR3 protein: CASSQAGTAGLHGSEAFF

clone size: .
V gene: TRBV5-6
J gene: TRBJ1-2
D gene: TRBD1
CDR3 DNA: TGTGCCAGCAGCTCAAAGGGACAGGGTTATGGCTACACCTTC
CDR3 protein: CASSSKGQGYGYTF

clone size: .
V gene: TRBV4-2
J gene: TRBJ2-7
D gene: TRBD2
CDR3 DNA: TGTGCCAGCAGCCAGGCCGGGGGGGTCTACGAGCAGTACTTC
CDR3 protein: CASSQAGGVYEQYF

clone size: few
V gene: TRBV18
J gene: TRBJ2-6
D gene: TRBD2
CDR3 DNA: TGTGCCAGCTCACCAACCTCGACTAGCGGGAGATCTGGGGCCAACGTCCTGACTTTC
CDR3 protein: CASSPTSTSGRSGANVLTF

clone size: few
V gene: TRBV10-3
J gene: TRBJ1-2
D gene: TRBD1
CDR3 DNA: TGTGCCATCAGTGGAGGGACAGGGGACACCTTC
CDR3 protein: CAISGGTGDTF

clone size: .
V gene: TRBV28
J gene: TRBJ1-4
D gene: TRBD1
CDR3 DNA: TGTGCCAGCAGCAACCCGGGACAGGGTCGGTGGGAAAAACTGTTTTTT
CDR3 protein: CASSNPGQGRWEKLFF

clone size: .
V gene: TRBV25-1
J gene: TRBJ1-4
D gene: TRBD1
CDR3 DNA: TGTGCCAGCGTCGGGACAGGGAGCGAAAAACTGTTTTTT
CDR3 protein: CASVGTGSEKLFF

clone size: .
V gene: TRBV7-9
J gene: TRBJ1-2
D gene: .
CDR3 DNA: TGTGCCAGCACACGGGGGGGAGCTAACTATGGCTACACCTTC
CDR3 protein: CASTRGGANYGYTF

clone size: .
V gene: TRBV20-1
J gene: TRBJ1-5
D gene: .
CDR3 DNA: TGCAGTGCTAGTCCCGAAGCAGGTCAGCCCCAGCATTTT
CDR3 protein: CSASPEAGQPQHF

clone size: medium-sized
V gene: TRBV25-1
J gene: TRBJ1-6
D gene: .
CDR3 DNA: TGTGCCAGCAGTGATCAACAGGACAATTCACCCCTCCACTTT
CDR3 protein: CASSDQQDNSPLHF

clone size: few
V gene: TRBV27
J gene: TRBJ1-6
D gene: .
CDR3 DNA: TGTGCCAGCAGTTCTAGGCCTAATAATTCACCCCTCCACTTT
CDR3 protein: CASSSRPNNSPLHF

clone size: .
V gene: TRBV24-1
J gene: TRBJ2-1
D gene: .
CDR3 DNA: TGTGCCACCAGATTAACCGGAGGGACCAATGAGCAGTTCTTC
CDR3 protein: CATRLTGGTNEQFF

clone size: .
V gene: TRBV4-1
J gene: TRBJ1-2
D gene: .
CDR3 DNA: TGCGCCAGCAGCCAAGGGGGGGACTATGGCTACACCTTC
CDR3 protein: CASSQGGDYGYTF